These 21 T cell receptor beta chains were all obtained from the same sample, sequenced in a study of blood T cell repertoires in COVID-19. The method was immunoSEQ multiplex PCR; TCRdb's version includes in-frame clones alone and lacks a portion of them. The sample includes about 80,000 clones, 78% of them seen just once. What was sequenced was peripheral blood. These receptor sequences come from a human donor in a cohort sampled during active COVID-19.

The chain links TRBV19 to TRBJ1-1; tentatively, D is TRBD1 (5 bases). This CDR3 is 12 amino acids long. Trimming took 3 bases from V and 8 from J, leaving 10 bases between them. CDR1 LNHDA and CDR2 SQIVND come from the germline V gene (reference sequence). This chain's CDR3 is CASSMQGNEAFF. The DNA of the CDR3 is TGTGCCAGTAGTATGCAGGGTAACGAAGCTTTCTTT.

The CDR3 DNA is TGTGCCAGCAGCTCACAGGGGGACTATGGCTACACCTTC. This codes for CASSSQGDYGYTF. The chain recombines TRBV7-2 with TRBJ1-2; 8 bases line up with TRBD1. The V gene end was trimmed by 4 bases and the J gene end by 3 bases; junction bases not matched to a gene: 1. Germline CDR1 reads SGHTA; CDR2 reads FQGNSA. The CDR3 extends over 13 amino acids.

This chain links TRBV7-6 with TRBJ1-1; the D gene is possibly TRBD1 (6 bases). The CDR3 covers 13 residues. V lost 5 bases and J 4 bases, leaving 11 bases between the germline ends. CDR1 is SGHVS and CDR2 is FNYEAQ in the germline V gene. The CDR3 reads CASSAAGVTEAFF. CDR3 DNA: TGTGCCAGCAGCGCGGCAGGGGTCACTGAAGCTTTCTTT.

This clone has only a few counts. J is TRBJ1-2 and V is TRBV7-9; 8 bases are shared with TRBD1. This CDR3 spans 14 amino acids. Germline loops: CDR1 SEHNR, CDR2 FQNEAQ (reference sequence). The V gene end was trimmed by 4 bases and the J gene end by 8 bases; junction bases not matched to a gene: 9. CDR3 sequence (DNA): TGTGCCAGCAGCTATGGGACAGGACCTCTCGGCTACACCTTC. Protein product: CASSYGTGPLGYTF.

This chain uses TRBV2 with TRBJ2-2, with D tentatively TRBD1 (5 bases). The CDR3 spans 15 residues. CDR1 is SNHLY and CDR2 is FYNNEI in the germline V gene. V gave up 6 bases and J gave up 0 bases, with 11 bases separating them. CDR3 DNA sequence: TGTGCCAGCAGGGAGACAGCATCGAACACCGGGGAGCTGTTTTTT. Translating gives CASRETASNTGELFF.

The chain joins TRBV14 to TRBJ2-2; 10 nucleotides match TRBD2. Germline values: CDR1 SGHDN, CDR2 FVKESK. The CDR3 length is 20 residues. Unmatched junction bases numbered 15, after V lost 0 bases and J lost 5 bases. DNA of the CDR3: TGTGCCAGCAGCCAAGAGACCGGCCTAGCGGGGGTTCCTTTTACCGGGGAGCTGTTTTTT. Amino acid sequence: CASSQETGLAGVPFTGELFF.

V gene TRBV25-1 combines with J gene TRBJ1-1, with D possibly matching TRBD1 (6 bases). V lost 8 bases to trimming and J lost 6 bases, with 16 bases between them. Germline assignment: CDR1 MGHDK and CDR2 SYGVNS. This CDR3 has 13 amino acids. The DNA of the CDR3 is TGTGCCAGCTCCCACTCAGGGGCGGCTGAAGCTTTCTTT. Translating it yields CASSHSGAAEAFF.

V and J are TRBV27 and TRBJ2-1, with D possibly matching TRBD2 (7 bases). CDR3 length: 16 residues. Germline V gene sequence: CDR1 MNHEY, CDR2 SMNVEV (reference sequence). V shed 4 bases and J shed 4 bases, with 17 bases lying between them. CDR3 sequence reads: CASSSLGGARYNEQFF. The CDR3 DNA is TGTGCCAGCAGTTCCCTGGGGGGGGCGCGATACAATGAGCAGTTCTTC.

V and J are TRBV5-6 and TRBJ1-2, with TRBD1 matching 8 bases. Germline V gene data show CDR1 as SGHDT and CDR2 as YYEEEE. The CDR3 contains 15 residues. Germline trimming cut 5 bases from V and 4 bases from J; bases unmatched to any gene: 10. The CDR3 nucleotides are TGTGCCAGCAGTCAGGGCCGACAGGGGACCTATGGCTACACCTTC. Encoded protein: CASSQGRQGTYGYTF.

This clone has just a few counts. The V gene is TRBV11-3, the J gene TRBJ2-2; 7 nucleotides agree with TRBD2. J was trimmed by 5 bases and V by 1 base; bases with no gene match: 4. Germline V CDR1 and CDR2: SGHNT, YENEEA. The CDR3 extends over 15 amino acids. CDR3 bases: TGTGCCAGCAGCTTAGTTCCAGCGGGAACCGGGGAGCTGTTTTTT. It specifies CASSLVPAGTGELFF.

The CDR3 DNA reads TGTGCCAGTACCCCCGAGGGGGGGTTAGAGACCCAGTACTTC. It specifies CASTPEGGLETQYF. This rearrangement joins TRBV19 to TRBJ2-5, with D possibly matching TRBD2 (7 bases). From germline, CDR1 is LNHDA and CDR2 SQIVND (reference sequence). Trimming removed 7 bases at V and 4 bases at J, with 16 bases between. CDR3 length: 14 residues.

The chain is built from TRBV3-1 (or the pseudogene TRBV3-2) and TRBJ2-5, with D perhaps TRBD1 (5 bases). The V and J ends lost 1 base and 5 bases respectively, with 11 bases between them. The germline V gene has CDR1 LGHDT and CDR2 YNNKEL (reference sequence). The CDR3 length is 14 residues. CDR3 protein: CASSQVAGRETQYF. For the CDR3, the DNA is TGTGCCAGCAGCCAAGTGGCAGGGCGGGAGACCCAGTACTTC.

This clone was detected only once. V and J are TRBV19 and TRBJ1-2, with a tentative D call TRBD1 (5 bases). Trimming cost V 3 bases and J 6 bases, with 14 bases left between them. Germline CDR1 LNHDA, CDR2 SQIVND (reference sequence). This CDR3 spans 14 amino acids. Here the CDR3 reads CASSISREVDGYTF. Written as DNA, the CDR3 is TGTGCCAGTAGTATCAGCAGGGAGGTAGATGGCTACACCTTC.

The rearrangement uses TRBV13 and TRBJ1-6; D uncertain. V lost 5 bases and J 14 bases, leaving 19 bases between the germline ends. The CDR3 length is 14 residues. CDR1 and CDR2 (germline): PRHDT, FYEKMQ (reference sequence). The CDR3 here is CASSTRGRVSTLHF. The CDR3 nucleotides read TGTGCCAGCAGCACACGGGGTCGGGTGAGTACCCTCCACTTT.

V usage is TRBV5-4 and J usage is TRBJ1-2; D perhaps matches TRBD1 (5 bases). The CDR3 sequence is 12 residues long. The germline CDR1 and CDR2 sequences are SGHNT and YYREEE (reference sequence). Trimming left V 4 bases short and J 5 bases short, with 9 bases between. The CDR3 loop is CASSAGSYGYTF. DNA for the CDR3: TGTGCCAGCAGCGCAGGGTCGTATGGCTACACCTTC.

The CDR3 region is CASSSYRENGYTF. The CDR3 DNA reads TGTGCCAGCAGCTCTTACAGGGAGAATGGCTACACCTTC. The V call is TRBV11-2, the J call TRBJ1-2; maybe TRBD1 (6 bases). The CDR3 is made up of 13 amino acids. The germline CDR1 and CDR2 sequences are SGHAT and FQNNGV. The ends were cut back, 4 bases at V and 6 bases at J, with 12 bases in the middle. The full variable domain, with the rest looked up from reference TRBV11-2 and TRBJ1-2, is EAGVAQSPRYKIIEKRQSVAFWCNPISGHATLYWYQQILGQGPKLLIQFQNNGVVDDSQLPKDRFSAERLKGVDSTLKIQPAKLEDSAVYLCASSSYRENGYTFGSGTRLTVV.

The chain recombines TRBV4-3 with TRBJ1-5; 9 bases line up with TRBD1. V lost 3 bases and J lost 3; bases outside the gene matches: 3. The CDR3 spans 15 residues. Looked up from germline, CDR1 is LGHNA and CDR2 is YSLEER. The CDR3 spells CASSQGTGLNQPQHF. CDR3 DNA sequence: TGCGCCAGCAGCCAGGGGACAGGGCTCAATCAGCCCCAGCATTTT.

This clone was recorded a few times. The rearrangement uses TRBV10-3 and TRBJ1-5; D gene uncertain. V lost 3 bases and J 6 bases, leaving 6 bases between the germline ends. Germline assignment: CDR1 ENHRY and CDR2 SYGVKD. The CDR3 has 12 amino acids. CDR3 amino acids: CAISEELQPQHF. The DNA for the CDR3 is TGTGCCATCAGTGAAGAGCTTCAGCCCCAGCATTTT.

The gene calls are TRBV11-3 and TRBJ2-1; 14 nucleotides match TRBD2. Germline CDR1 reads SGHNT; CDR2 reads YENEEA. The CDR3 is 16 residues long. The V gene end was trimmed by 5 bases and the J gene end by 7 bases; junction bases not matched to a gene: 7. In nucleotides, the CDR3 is TGTGCCAGCAGCAGACTAGCGGGGGGGCCTAAGAATGAGCAGTTCTTC. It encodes CASSRLAGGPKNEQFF.

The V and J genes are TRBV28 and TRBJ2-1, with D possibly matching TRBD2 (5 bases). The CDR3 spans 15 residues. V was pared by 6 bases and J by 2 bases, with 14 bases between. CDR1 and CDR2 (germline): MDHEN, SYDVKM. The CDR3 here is CASSSGSAPYNEQFF. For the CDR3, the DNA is TGTGCCAGCAGCTCGGGATCGGCCCCCTACAATGAGCAGTTCTTC.

CDR3 loop: CASSPGQGNTIYF. In DNA form, the CDR3 reads TGTGCCAGCAGCCCCGGACAGGGAAACACCATATATTTT. The chain recombines TRBV7-3 with TRBJ1-3; the D gene is possibly TRBD1 (6 bases). With 5 bases removed from V and 4 bases from J, the gap between germline ends came to 9 bases. CDR1 and CDR2 (germline): SGHTA, FQGTGA. CDR3 length: 13 amino acids.